Each of the 7 T cell receptor beta chains below was sequenced from the same sample in a study of control samples from healthy donors and cancer patients. Clones were sequenced by immunoSEQ multiplex PCR, and TCRdb holds only the in-frame ones, with some missing. Here the sample spans 150,000 or so clones, just under 95% being singletons. The source material was blood. Receptors were obtained from a man in his forties in good health.

The rearrangement links TRBV19 to TRBJ1-2; the D is unclear. V lost 7 bases and J 0 bases, leaving 9 bases between the germline ends. Germline CDR1 is LNHDA and CDR2 is SQIVND (reference sequence). The CDR3 consists of 13 residues. The DNA of the CDR3 is TGTGCCAGTAAACGGACTGCTAACTATGGCTACACCTTC. Translation: CASKRTANYGYTF.

The chain employs TRBV30 and TRBJ1-2; unclear D gene. V dropped 5 bases and J dropped 5 bases, with 21 bases sitting between them. The CDR3 is 15 residues long. Per the germline V gene, CDR1 is GTSNPN and CDR2 is SVGIG (reference sequence). The CDR3 region is CAWSSPSGHPYGYTF. The CDR3 DNA follows: TGTGCCTGGTCGTCCCCGTCAGGTCACCCATATGGCTACACCTTC.

The J gene is TRBJ1-3, the V gene TRBV5-1, with D possibly being TRBD1 (6 bases). Germline values: CDR1 SGHRS, CDR2 YFSETQ. The V gene lost 8 bases and the J gene lost 0 bases, with 12 bases spanning the gap. The CDR3 loop spans 14 amino acids. The CDR3 DNA follows: TGCGCCAGTGCAACAGGGTCCTCTGGAAACACCATATATTTT. It specifies CASATGSSGNTIYF.

The rearrangement joins TRBV10-2 to TRBJ1-1, with D possibly matching TRBD1 (5 bases). This CDR3 is 15 amino acids long. Germline V gives CDR1 WSHSY, CDR2 SAAADI. V lost 0 bases, J lost 1 base, and 9 bases lay in between. In nucleotides, the CDR3 is TGCGCCAGCAGTGAGTCGACAGTGGGGAACACTGAAGCTTTCTTT. Its translation is CASSESTVGNTEAFF.

This chain joins TRBV4-1 and TRBJ1-2; a possible D gene is TRBD1 (5 bases). This CDR3 has 18 residues. V lost 8 bases to trimming and J lost 8 bases, with 33 bases between them. Looked up from germline, CDR1 is MGHRA and CDR2 is YSYEKL. The CDR3 region is CASYPTGTARPPIPGYTF. In nucleotides, the CDR3 is TGCGCCAGCTACCCCACGGGGACGGCTCGGCCTCCTATTCCCGGCTACACCTTC.

The J gene is TRBJ2-3, the V gene TRBV28; tentative D call: TRBD1 (6 bases). CDR3 length: 15 residues. The germline gives CDR1 MDHEN, CDR2 SYDVKM. The ends were cut back, 5 bases at V and 0 bases at J, with 12 bases in the middle. In DNA, the CDR3 is TGTGCCAGCAGTCCCAGGGGCGCTAGCACAGATACGCAGTATTTT. It codes for CASSPRGASTDTQYF.

The genes are TRBV6-2 or TRBV6-3 and TRBJ2-3, with D unclear. This CDR3 spans 13 amino acids. Trimming cost V 7 bases and J 1 base, with 9 bases left between them. Germline lookup yields CDR1 MNHEY and CDR2 SVGEGT. CDR3 sequence: CASNPGGTDTQYF. CDR3 sequence (DNA): TGTGCCAGCAACCCTGGGGGCACAGATACGCAGTATTTT.